These T cell receptor beta chains were read from a single sample in a study of vaccination and CD4 T cells after COVID-19. TCRdb re-called the PCR reads through MiXCR, storing one row per CDR3 protein. The table lists about 7,400 distinct CDR3 sequences, around 50% of them singletons. Their antigens are not known. The sequenced material came from CD4+ T cells from blood, cultured in vitro. These receptors were obtained from a human donor in good health. The CDR3 runs from the conserved cysteine through the conserved F or W. Fields, in order: V gene, J gene, CDR3 protein.

v_call: TRBV20-1; j_call: TRBJ1-1; cdr3_aa: CSAQQQGLNTEAFF
v_call: TRBV7-8; j_call: TRBJ2-7; cdr3_aa: CASSPGGGTAGEQYF
v_call: TRBV7-2; j_call: TRBJ2-3; cdr3_aa: CASSPASGSTDTQYF
v_call: TRBV6-1; j_call: TRBJ2-2; cdr3_aa: CASRAPGGLTGELFF
v_call: TRBV7-9; j_call: TRBJ2-5; cdr3_aa: CASSLDVNQETQYF
v_call: TRBV2; j_call: TRBJ1-5; cdr3_aa: CASSVDQPQHF
v_call: TRBV7-8; j_call: TRBJ1-2; cdr3_aa: CASSSNPGQGSSYTF
v_call: TRBV19; j_call: TRBJ1-2; cdr3_aa: CASSIEAGLNYGYTF
v_call: TRBV10-3; j_call: TRBJ1-2; cdr3_aa: CAISQGAIGYTF
v_call: TRBV7-2; j_call: TRBJ2-5; cdr3_aa: CASSLGGLAQETQYF
v_call: TRBV20-1; j_call: TRBJ2-3; cdr3_aa: CSAREGTTNTDTQYF
v_call: TRBV6-1; j_call: TRBJ2-1; cdr3_aa: CASRSNSSYNEQFF
v_call: TRBV7-9; j_call: TRBJ1-6; cdr3_aa: CASSLAGNSPLHF
v_call: TRBV5-1; j_call: TRBJ1-1; cdr3_aa: CASSLAPAGQGRKDTEAFF
v_call: TRBV7-9; j_call: TRBJ1-5; cdr3_aa: CASSSYRGGNQPQHF
v_call: TRBV11-2; j_call: TRBJ2-3; cdr3_aa: CASSWASGEVTDTQYF
v_call: TRBV6-5; j_call: TRBJ1-2; cdr3_aa: CASSYSKQRHGYTF
v_call: TRBV7-9; j_call: TRBJ2-1; cdr3_aa: CASSPAGERQFF
v_call: TRBV7-9; j_call: TRBJ2-7; cdr3_aa: CASSLTPSYEQYF
v_call: TRBV20-1; j_call: TRBJ1-6; cdr3_aa: CSASIPGQASSYNSPLHF
v_call: TRBV19; j_call: TRBJ1-1; cdr3_aa: CASRTGHGNTEAFF
v_call: TRBV7-9; j_call: TRBJ1-1; cdr3_aa: CASIQGNGFTEAFF
v_call: TRBV7-9; j_call: TRBJ1-5; cdr3_aa: CASSPHRGQPQHF
v_call: TRBV2; j_call: TRBJ2-5; cdr3_aa: CASIETLAGGYETQYF
v_call: TRBV29-1; j_call: TRBJ2-3; cdr3_aa: CSVGFLAGDTDTQYF
v_call: TRBV6-1; j_call: TRBJ2-7; cdr3_aa: CASSVAGYLYEQYF
v_call: TRBV27; j_call: TRBJ1-1; cdr3_aa: CASSTWRGGDRFAFF
v_call: TRBV19; j_call: TRBJ1-5; cdr3_aa: CASSNWDRAEVEQPQHF
v_call: TRBV6-1; j_call: TRBJ1-2; cdr3_aa: CASSFDRDRGKGYTF
v_call: TRBV20-1; j_call: TRBJ2-5; cdr3_aa: CSAQVLGETQYF
v_call: TRBV19; j_call: TRBJ1-5; cdr3_aa: CASSIEKARPLQHF
v_call: TRBV6-2/TRBV6-3; j_call: TRBJ2-7; cdr3_aa: CASSYGAGAGEQYF
v_call: TRBV10-3; j_call: TRBJ2-3; cdr3_aa: CATIRQGAIDTQYF
v_call: TRBV7-2; j_call: TRBJ1-2; cdr3_aa: CASSSSGILGRGYTF
v_call: TRBV29-1; j_call: TRBJ2-2; cdr3_aa: CSVGPRLAPGELFF
v_call: TRBV19; j_call: TRBJ2-5; cdr3_aa: CASNQRATSGARGETQYF
v_call: TRBV7-2; j_call: TRBJ2-2; cdr3_aa: CASSQRGTGELFF
v_call: TRBV27; j_call: TRBJ2-1; cdr3_aa: CASKMTGAGNEQFF
v_call: TRBV10-1; j_call: TRBJ1-1; cdr3_aa: CAIRQGNEAFF
v_call: TRBV20-1; j_call: TRBJ2-1; cdr3_aa: CSASRDSRVNEQFF
v_call: TRBV11-2; j_call: TRBJ2-1; cdr3_aa: CASSLRLSNEQFF
v_call: TRBV6-5; j_call: TRBJ1-5; cdr3_aa: CASSYSTWGRNQPQHF
v_call: TRBV12-3/TRBV12-4; j_call: TRBJ1-1; cdr3_aa: CASSLTAEAFF